These 29 T cell receptor beta chains came from one sample sequenced in a study of T cells in Graves' hyperthyroidism and ophthalmopathy. There were TCR beta CDR3 regions amplified from RNA transcripts. The primer set for the first-round RT-PCR of the TCR CDR3 was HTBI. MiXCR, run by TCRdb on the multiplex PCR reads, gives a single entry per CDR3 protein. The sample carries about 680,000 distinct CDR3 sequences, just over 35% recorded once. Material: blood. Every receptor here comes from a woman in her 40s with Graves' hyperthyroidism.

As for this clonotype: Relative to the germline gene, one junction end is altered; a read error may explain this. The V and J genes are TRBV11-2 and TRBJ1-5, with a possible D match to TRBD1 (6 bases). The CDR3 runs 17 residues. Germline-derived CDR1 and CDR2 are SGHAT and FQNNGV. CDR3 amino acids: CASSPGGGPWGNQPQPF. DNA of the CDR3: TGTGCCAGCAGCCCCGGGGGGGGCCCTTGGGGCAATCAGCCCCAGCCTTTT.

This clonotype has ten or more counts. This chain connects TRBV5-6 to TRBJ1-4; no definite D call. Trimming pared 0 bases from V and 8 bases from J, leaving 11 bases between. This CDR3 has 14 residues. The germline V gene encodes CDR1 SGHDT and CDR2 YYEEEE. CDR3 in amino acids: CASSLGHQREKLFF. DNA of the CDR3: TGTGCCAGCAGCTTGGGACACCAGCGAGAAAAACTGTTTTTT.

This clonotype has only a few counts. The V call is TRBV7-2, the J call TRBJ2-7, with D possibly matching TRBD1 (6 bases). The assigned J gene may be wrong: the sequence end matches TRBJ2-1 better. The V gene's germline CDR1 is SGHTA and CDR2 FQGNSA. The CDR3 is made up of 17 amino acids. This CDR3 is CASSGGRQVNSYNEQFF. The CDR3 DNA sequence: TGTGCCAGCAGCGGGGGCCGACAGGTAAACTCCTACAATGAGCAGTTCTTC.

The sample holds a few counts of this clonotype. The chain couples TRBV10-3 to TRBJ2-2, with TRBD2 identical over 8 bases. Trimming at V came to 10 bases and at J to 4 bases, leaving 11 bases not matched to a gene. This CDR3 is built from 15 residues. Germline V gives CDR1 ENHRY, CDR2 SYGVKD. CDR3 region: CATQIGTRGTGELFF. Written as DNA, the CDR3 is TGTGCCACTCAAATTGGGACTAGAGGCACCGGGGAGCTGTTTTTT.

This clonotype has ten or more counts. V usage is TRBV20-1 and J usage is TRBJ1-2; possibly TRBD1 for D (5 bases). V lost 1 base to trimming and J lost 6 bases, with 9 bases between them. This CDR3 is built from 12 residues. The germline gives CDR1 DFQATT, CDR2 SNEGSKA (reference sequence). The chain's CDR3 is CSARGRDDGYTF. CDR3 nucleotides: TGCAGTGCTAGAGGGCGGGACGATGGCTACACCTTC.

The rearrangement links TRBV7-9 to TRBJ2-7; 8 bases line up with TRBD2. Trimming at V came to 4 bases and at J to 2 bases, leaving 13 bases not matched to a gene. The CDR3 is 17 amino acids. CDR1 and CDR2 (germline): SEHNR, FQNEAQ (reference sequence). The CDR3 sequence: CASSSLPVSGVTYEQYF. The CDR3 nucleotides are TGTGCCAGCAGCTCCTTACCGGTTAGCGGGGTTACCTACGAGCAGTACTTC.

This clonotype was seen a single time. J is TRBJ1-3 and V is TRBV25-1, with D hard to call. This CDR3 region has 17 residues. Germline CDR1 and CDR2: MGHDK and SYGVNS. V lost 6 bases and J 4 bases, leaving 22 bases between the germline ends. The CDR3 nucleotides read TGTGCCAGCAGCTTAGTAGGCTCCCAGCTGGGGGGAAACACCATATATTTT. It specifies CASSLVGSQLGGNTIYF.

This clonotype appeared a few times. This sequence joins TRBV5-8 and TRBJ2-7; 8 bases are shared with TRBD1. Losses at the gene ends were 1 base for V and 2 bases for J; bases not matched to a gene: 8. Germline V gene lookup returns CDR1 SGHTS and CDR2 YDEGEE. The CDR3 spans 16 residues. The CDR3 DNA reads as TGTGCCAGCAGCTTGCTCGCCGGGACAGGCACCTACGAGCAGTACTTC. Translated: CASSLLAGTGTYEQYF.

V and J are TRBV6-5 and TRBJ2-5; TRBD1 matches 8 bases. The J segment lost 4 bases and the V segment lost 7 bases, leaving 8 bases of the junction unmatched. The CDR3 length is 14 residues. Germline CDR1 MNHEY, CDR2 SVGAGI. The CDR3 bases are TGTGCCAGCAAGCGACCAGGGGGCGGAGAGACCCAGTACTTC. Its translation is CASKRPGGGETQYF.

This chain joins TRBV11-2 and TRBJ1-1; D gene ambiguous. The germline V gene has CDR1 SGHAT and CDR2 FQNNGV. Trimming removed 2 bases at V and 3 bases at J, with 13 bases between. This CDR3 is built from 15 residues. In nucleotides, the CDR3 is TGTGCCAGCAGCTTAAGTGCCGGGTTGTACACTGAAGCTTTCTTT. The encoded protein is CASSLSAGLYTEAFF.

This clonotype was counted ten times or more. This chain links TRBV29-1 with TRBJ2-7, with D unresolved. The CDR3 length is 13 residues. The V end was cut by 6 bases, the J end by 0 bases, with 12 bases between. Germline lookup yields CDR1 SQVTM and CDR2 ANQGSEA. This chain's CDR3 is CSVKGANSYEQYF. CDR3 bases: TGCAGCGTGAAAGGTGCCAACTCCTACGAGCAGTACTTC.

This clonotype was seen at least ten times. The chain is built from TRBV7-2 and TRBJ1-2, with 7 positions matching TRBD1. V shed 5 bases and J 8 bases; nucleotides not matched to a gene: 11. Germline V gives CDR1 SGHTA, CDR2 FQGNSA. This CDR3 region has 14 residues. The CDR3 DNA is TGTGCCAGCAGCGCGACAGGGTTAACGTCCGGCTACACCTTC. It encodes CASSATGLTSGYTF.

This clonotype was recorded a few times. The V and J genes are TRBV7-9 and TRBJ2-7, with 8 positions matching TRBD1. CDR1 is SEHNR, CDR2 FQNEAQ, per germline (reference sequence). V lost 6 bases and J lost 6; bases outside the gene matches: 10. CDR3 length equals 14 residues. CDR3 sequence (DNA): TGTGCCAGCAGTCCACGACAGGGGCAGGCCGAGCAGTACTTC. Amino acid sequence: CASSPRQGQAEQYF. Combining the CDR3 with reference TRBV7-9 and TRBJ2-7 gives the whole variable domain DTGVSQNPRHKITKRGQNVTFRCDPISEHNRLYWYRQTLGQGPEFLTYFQNEAQLEKSRLLSDRFSAERPKGSFSTLEIQRTEQGDSAMYLCASSPRQGQAEQYFGPGTRLTVT.

This clonotype was seen at least ten times. The chain couples TRBV5-1 to TRBJ1-1, with D perhaps matching TRBD1 (5 bases). Trimming removed 0 bases at V and 6 bases at J, with 12 bases between. The CDR3 loop spans 14 amino acids. The germline V gene has CDR1 SGHRS and CDR2 YFSETQ. The CDR3 nucleotides read TGCGCCAGCAGCTTGGATGGAGGGGCGTCTGAAGCTTTCTTT. This sequence encodes CASSLDGGASEAFF.

This clonotype was counted many times. V and J are TRBV7-2 and TRBJ1-4, with D possibly being TRBD1 (6 bases). Trimming pared 3 bases from V and 5 bases from J, leaving 10 bases between. The CDR3 length is 14 residues. Germline values: CDR1 SGHTA, CDR2 FQGNSA. Written as DNA, the CDR3 is TGTGCCAGCAGCTTGTGGACAGAGAATGAAAAACTGTTTTTT. Translation gives CASSLWTENEKLFF.

The CDR3 spells CASSQDGVNLYTEAFF. CDR3 coding DNA: TGCGCCAGCAGCCAAGACGGGGTGAATCTTTACACTGAAGCTTTCTTT. The chain joins TRBV4-3 to TRBJ1-1; D is ambiguous. The germline V gene encodes CDR1 LGHNA and CDR2 YSLEER. The CDR3 totals 16 residues. V was clipped by 0 bases and J by 3 bases, with 14 bases between them.

Regarding this clonotype: With a much larger clone just one base away, this may be a read error. The chain employs TRBV7-9 and TRBJ1-2; D remains unclear. CDR1 SEHNR and CDR2 FQNEAQ come from the germline V gene (reference sequence). The CDR3 sequence is 14 residues long. The CDR3 loop reads CASSSRTGTYGCTF. In nucleotides, the CDR3 is TGTGCCAGCAGCTCTCGGACGGGCACCTATGGCTGCACCTTC.

The chain links TRBV29-1 to TRBJ2-3, with 11 bases lining up with TRBD1. CDR1 is SQVTM, CDR2 ANQGSEA, per germline. The V gene end was trimmed by 6 bases and the J gene end by 2 bases; junction bases not matched to a gene: 4. There are 14 residues in the CDR3. CDR3 residues: CSVGGQGDTDTQYF. CDR3 nucleotides: TGCAGCGTCGGGGGACAGGGGGACACAGATACGCAGTATTTT.

This clonotype came up many times. The chain uses TRBV2 and TRBJ1-4, with D perhaps matching TRBD1 (6 bases). With 7 bases removed from V and 7 bases from J, the gap between germline ends came to 28 bases. The CDR3 sequence is 18 residues long. CDR1 and CDR2 (germline): SNHLY, FYNNEI. In nucleotides, the CDR3 is TGTGCCAGCAACTTTGATGATATTGAGGGGGGCGCGGGTGAAAAACTGTTTTTT. This codes for CASNFDDIEGGAGEKLFF.

This clonotype was seen repeatedly, ten times or more. This sequence joins TRBV6-5 and TRBJ1-2; unclear D gene. There are 10 residues in the CDR3. The V gene's germline CDR1 is MNHEY and CDR2 SVGAGI. V was trimmed by 9 bases and J by 5 bases, leaving 7 bases between them. This chain's CDR3 is CASFSYGYTF. In DNA form, the CDR3 reads TGTGCCAGTTTCTCATATGGCTACACCTTC.

The rearrangement uses TRBV27 and TRBJ2-5; possibly TRBD2 for D (7 bases). Germline CDR1 reads MNHEY; CDR2 reads SMNVEV (reference sequence). V lost 6 bases and J 7 bases, leaving 24 bases between the germline ends. The CDR3 length is 16 residues. The CDR3 DNA follows: TGTGCCAGCAGCCAAGGGGGGGTCGGACTAGTCTCGACCCAGTACTTC. Encoded protein: CASSQGGVGLVSTQYF.

This clonotype was found once. The chain is built from TRBV6-5 and TRBJ1-1, with no clear D. V was pared by 4 bases and J by 1 base, with 10 bases between. There are 14 residues in the CDR3. The germline V gene has CDR1 MNHEY and CDR2 SVGAGI. DNA of the CDR3: TGTGCCAGCAGTTGGGGATTGGGGAACACTGAAGCTTTCTTT. This encodes CASSWGLGNTEAFF.

This clonotype was observed many times. The chain uses TRBV20-1 and TRBJ1-1, with D possibly matching TRBD1 (6 bases). CDR1 and CDR2 (germline): DFQATT, SNEGSKA (reference sequence). Trimming took off 5 bases at V and 2 bases at J, with 12 bases between the two ends. This CDR3 is built from 13 residues. CDR3 sequence: CSAYARGNTEAFF. CDR3 nucleotides: TGCAGTGCTTACGCCAGGGGCAACACTGAAGCTTTCTTT.

About this clonotype: The conserved final phenylalanine or tryptophan is absent from the CDR3, which likely points to a read error. This chain uses TRBV20-1 with TRBJ1-4, with 11 bases matching TRBD1. The last part of the DNA fits TRBJ2-2 better; the J call may be wrong. CDR1 and CDR2 (germline): DFQATT, SNEGSKA (reference sequence). The CDR3 runs to 13 residues. CDR3 nucleotides: TGCAGTGCTAGAGGGACAGGGGGCAGGGAGCTGTTTCTT. Protein: CSARGTGGRELFL.

The chain uses TRBV27 and TRBJ2-7, with D perhaps matching TRBD1 or TRBD2 (5 bases each). CDR3 size: 12 residues. Germline-derived CDR1 and CDR2 are MNHEY and SMNVEV (reference sequence). With 8 bases removed from V and 6 bases from J, the gap between germline ends came to 14 bases. The CDR3 reads CASGIGDPEQYF. As DNA, the CDR3 is TGTGCCAGCGGAATCGGGGACCCCGAGCAGTACTTC.

For this clonotype: Germline and junction disagree at one end, which may indicate a read error. J is TRBJ1-5 and V is TRBV5-6; D remains unclear. The CDR3 length is 13 residues. Germline CDR1 SGHDT, CDR2 YYEEEE. This CDR3 reads CANSLREGQPQHF. In nucleotides, the CDR3 is TGTGCCAACAGCTTGAGGGAAGGACAGCCCCAGCATTTT.

This clonotype occurred many times. The gene calls are TRBV19 and TRBJ2-5; TRBD2 is a possible D gene (5 bases). The germline gives CDR1 LNHDA, CDR2 SQIVND (reference sequence). The V gene lost 5 bases and the J gene lost 6 bases, with 13 bases spanning the gap. This CDR3 is built from 13 residues. CDR3 protein: CASSPKAGKTQYF. CDR3 sequence (DNA): TGTGCCAGTAGTCCTAAAGCCGGGAAGACCCAGTACTTC.

This clonotype was seen a handful of times. The chain carries TRBV13 and TRBJ2-7; 8 bases are shared with TRBD2. With 1 base clipped from V and 2 bases from J, the junction kept 7 bases outside the gene matches. The CDR3 has 16 amino acids. Germline V gene lookup returns CDR1 PRHDT and CDR2 FYEKMQ (reference sequence). CDR3 region: CASSLAEGAGAYEQYF. As DNA, the CDR3 is TGTGCCAGCAGCTTAGCAGAAGGAGCGGGAGCCTACGAGCAGTACTTC.

In regard to this clonotype: A much larger clone is a single base away; this may be a read error. The genes are TRBV12-3 or TRBV12-4 and TRBJ1-2; weak D call: TRBD1 (5 bases). The CDR3 contains 15 residues. V lost 6 bases and J lost 2, with 16 bases in between. In DNA, the CDR3 is TGTGCCAGCAGCCCCTACAGGAGCAGGAACTATGGCTACACCTTC. This codes for CASSPYRSRNYGYTF.